The present T cell receptor beta chain was sequenced within a study of T cell changes during pregnancy in multiple sclerosis (dated by TCRdb to the late 2010s). Describing the broader study: The study examined how the T cell repertoire changed over the course of pregnancy in women with multiple sclerosis.

Turning to this clone: The target of this receptor is not known. Base-call qualities are not available, and no considerably larger clone is one nucleotide away.

Libraries came from the immunoSEQ multiplex PCR assay. In TCRdb, the immuneACCESS table is reduced to in-frame sequences with V and J assigned. These tables do not hold every clone; where another copy was compared, an unresolved V gene accounts for under half, and the others remain unexplained. This sample holds fewer than 45,000 clones; about nine tenths were observed only once. The ten biggest clones cover roughly 10% of the sample. The germline ends are 10 bases apart after V is trimmed by 7 bases and J by 0 bases. CDR1 and CDR2 are drawn from the germline V gene (reference sequence): MNHEY, SMNVEV. The CDR3, from cysteine to phenylalanine, totals 14 residues. The DNA shown is the 42-base CDR3, in frame from base 1.

The chain joins TRBV27 to TRBJ1-3; the D gene assignment is ambiguous. The source is a female donor with multiple sclerosis, enrolled in a pregnancy study. The source material was CD8+ T cells from peripheral blood mononuclear cells, sampled in the first trimester of pregnancy. The DNA is as follows: TGTGCCAGCAAGCGGGTCATCTCTGGAAACACCATATATTTT. It specifies CASKRVISGNTIYF.